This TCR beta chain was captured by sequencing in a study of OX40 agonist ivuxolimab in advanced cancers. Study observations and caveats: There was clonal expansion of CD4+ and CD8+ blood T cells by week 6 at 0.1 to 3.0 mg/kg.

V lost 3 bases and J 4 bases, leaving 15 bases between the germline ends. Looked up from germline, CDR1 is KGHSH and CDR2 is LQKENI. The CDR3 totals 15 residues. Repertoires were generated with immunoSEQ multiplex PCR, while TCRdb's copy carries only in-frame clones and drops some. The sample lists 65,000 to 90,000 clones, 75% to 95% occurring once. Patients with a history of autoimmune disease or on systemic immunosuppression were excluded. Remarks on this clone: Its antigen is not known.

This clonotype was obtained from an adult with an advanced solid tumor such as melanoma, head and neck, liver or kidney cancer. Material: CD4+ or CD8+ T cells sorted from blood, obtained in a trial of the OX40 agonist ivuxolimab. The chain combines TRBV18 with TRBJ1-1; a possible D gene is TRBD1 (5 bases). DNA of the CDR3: TGTGCCAGCTCACCGACGGGGACGTACGGCACTGAAGCTTTCTTT. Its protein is CASSPTGTYGTEAFF. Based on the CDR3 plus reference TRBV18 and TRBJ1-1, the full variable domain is NAGVMQNPRHLVRRRGQEARLRCSPMKGHSHVYWYRQLPEEGLKFMVYLQKENIIDESGMPKERFSAEFPKEGPSILRIQQVVRGDSAAYFCASSPTGTYGTEAFFGQGTRLTVV.